This T cell receptor (beta chain) was sequenced during a study of vaccination and CD4 T cells after COVID-19. CDR3 length equals 14 residues. Looked up from germline, CDR1 is SEHNR and CDR2 is FQNEAQ (reference sequence). The ends were cut back, 4 bases at V and 0 bases at J, with 10 bases in the middle. Concerning this clonotype itself: No antigen is known for it.

The study sequenced cultured CD4+ T cell DNA using the Oncomine TCR Beta short-read assay. TCRdb redid the calling of the PCR reads with MiXCR, one entry per CDR3 protein. The sample yields about 4,600 distinct CDR3 sequences, about a third seen once. This sample's treatment: roughly 10-day PBMC culture with coronavirus spike peptide pools or control peptides (ViraFEST assay). Sequenced input: CD4+ T cells from blood, cultured in vitro. J is TRBJ2-7 and V is TRBV7-9; D is possibly TRBD1 (5 bases). This TCR derives from a human donor who had recovered from COVID-19. The CDR3 DNA reads as TGTGCCAGCAGCTGGGGCGGATCCTCCTACGAGCAGTACTTC. Protein sequence: CASSWGGSSYEQYF. The entire variable domain, with the rest obtained from reference TRBV7-9 and TRBJ2-7, is as follows: DTGVSQNPRHKITKRGQNVTFRCDPISEHNRLYWYRQTLGQGPEFLTYFQNEAQLEKSRLLSDRFSAERPKGSFSTLEIQRTEQGDSAMYLCASSWGGSSYEQYFGPGTRLTVT.